This passage covers 24 T cell receptor beta chains from one sample sequenced in a study of blood T cell repertoires in COVID-19. Measured with immunoSEQ multiplex PCR; TCRdb has only the in-frame clones, and not every one. Of tens of thousands of clones listed, roughly 91% are singletons. Sequencing was performed on peripheral blood. Every receptor here comes from a man aged 50-59 years with active COVID-19.

This chain connects TRBV4-3 to TRBJ1-2; TRBD1 agrees at 8 bases. After removal of 2 bases from V and 7 bases from J, the junction contained 9 bases not matched to a gene. The CDR3 loop spans 15 amino acids. CDR1 and CDR2 from the germline V gene are LGHNA and YSLEER. The CDR3 reads CASSQTHRGSGGYTF. The CDR3, as DNA: TGCGCCAGCAGCCAAACCCACAGGGGGAGTGGTGGCTACACCTTC.

The rearrangement uses TRBV7-3 and TRBJ2-2; TRBD2 matches at 13 bases. V shed 5 bases and J 4 bases; nucleotides not matched to a gene: 4. Germline V gene data show CDR1 as SGHTA and CDR2 as FQGTGA. This CDR3 spans 16 amino acids. CDR3 protein: CASSLRTSGGTGELFF. The CDR3 DNA reads TGTGCCAGCAGCCTCCGGACTAGCGGGGGCACCGGGGAGCTGTTTTTT.

The gene calls are TRBV7-2 and TRBJ2-6; D uncertain. V lost 2 bases and J lost 2, with 4 bases in between. The CDR3 covers 14 residues. Germline V gives CDR1 SGHTA, CDR2 FQGNSA. The CDR3 DNA reads TGTGCCAGCAGCTTAAGCCCTGGGGCCAACGTCCTGACTTTC. Translating gives CASSLSPGANVLTF.

This chain joins TRBV30 and TRBJ1-5; TRBD1 matches 7 bases. CDR3 length: 16 amino acids. Trimming at V came to 3 bases and at J to 5 bases, leaving 13 bases not matched to a gene. Germline lookup yields CDR1 GTSNPN and CDR2 SVGIG (reference sequence). The CDR3 reads CAWSLPGPRGYQPQHF. CDR3 nucleotide sequence: TGTGCCTGGAGCCTTCCCGGGCCCAGGGGGTATCAGCCCCAGCATTTT.

The CDR3 loop reads CASSPPVGNEQFF. CDR3 coding DNA: TGTGCCAGCTCACCACCTGTCGGGAATGAGCAGTTCTTC. V gene TRBV18 combines with J gene TRBJ2-1; no definite D call. The V gene's germline CDR1 is KGHSH and CDR2 LQKENI. Trimming pared 0 bases from V and 7 bases from J, leaving 7 bases between. The CDR3 sequence is 13 residues long.

The V and J genes are TRBV28 and TRBJ1-6; 7 nucleotides align to TRBD1. CDR1 and CDR2 (germline): MDHEN, SYDVKM. With V trimmed by 3 bases and J by 3 bases, 8 bases remained unmatched. This CDR3 contains 17 residues. CDR3 sequence: CASSFDPRDSYNSPLHF. In DNA, the CDR3 is TGTGCCAGCAGTTTTGACCCCCGGGACAGCTATAATTCACCCCTCCACTTT.

The rearrangement joins TRBV29-1 to TRBJ1-2; TRBD1 matches at 9 bases. J was trimmed by 4 bases and V by 5 bases; bases with no gene match: 5. Germline V gene lookup returns CDR1 SQVTM and CDR2 ANQGSEA. The CDR3 has 13 residues. As DNA, the CDR3 is TGCAGCGTTCGGGACAGGGAGATCTATGGCTACACCTTC. This translates into CSVRDREIYGYTF. Full variable domain (outside the CDR3, taken from reference TRBV29-1 and TRBJ1-2): SAVISQKPSRDICQRGTSLTIQCQVDSQVTMMFWYRQQPGQSLTLIATANQGSEATYESGFVIDKFPISRPNLTFSTLTVSNMSPEDSSIYLCSVRDREIYGYTFGSGTRLTVV.

The chain couples TRBV5-5 to TRBJ2-5; D is perhaps TRBD1 (6 bases). V was cut by 0 bases and J by 5 bases, with 14 bases left in between. The CDR3 is 15 amino acids. Germline CDR1 and CDR2: SGHKS and YYEKEE (reference sequence). The CDR3 here is CASSLVQGRGETQYF. CDR3 sequence (DNA): TGTGCCAGCAGCTTGGTACAGGGTCGAGGTGAGACCCAGTACTTC.

The rearrangement joins TRBV2 to TRBJ1-1; D gene uncertain. Per germline, CDR1 SNHLY and CDR2 FYNNEI. CDR3 length: 11 residues. The V and J ends lost 6 bases and 3 bases respectively, with 5 bases between them. CDR3 residues: CASREDTEAFF. The CDR3 DNA reads as TGTGCCAGCAGAGAGGACACTGAAGCTTTCTTT.

The chain joins TRBV19 to TRBJ1-1, with 12 bases aligning to TRBD1. CDR3 size: 13 residues. Germline lookup yields CDR1 LNHDA and CDR2 SQIVND (reference sequence). J was trimmed by 7 bases and V by 6 bases; bases with no gene match: 3. The CDR3 DNA is TGTGCCAGTAGGGGGGACAGGGGGCGTGAAGCTTTCTTT. It translates to CASRGDRGREAFF.

The gene calls are TRBV7-9 and TRBJ1-4, with no clear D. V was pared by 6 bases and J by 0 bases, with 8 bases between. Germline values: CDR1 SEHNR, CDR2 FQNEAQ (reference sequence). The CDR3 sequence is 14 residues long. CDR3 DNA: TGTGCCAGCAGTCACGGGACAACTAATGAAAAACTGTTTTTT. The encoded protein is CASSHGTTNEKLFF.

This clone was observed once. The chain combines TRBV5-6 with TRBJ2-1; D may be TRBD2 (5 bases). The length of the CDR3 is 17 residues. V shed 4 bases and J shed 2 bases, with 19 bases lying between them. Germline values: CDR1 SGHDT, CDR2 YYEEEE. The CDR3 DNA reads TGTGCCAGCAGCCCTACCGGGTCCAGCGGCCCCTACAATGAGCAGTTCTTC. Protein: CASSPTGSSGPYNEQFF.

The V and J genes are TRBV4-1 and TRBJ2-3; D may be TRBD2 (6 bases). The CDR3 length is 16 residues. V was cut by 1 base and J by 3 bases, with 14 bases left in between. Germline loops: CDR1 MGHRA, CDR2 YSYEKL. The CDR3: CASSQGRAILTDTQYF. CDR3 coding DNA: TGCGCCAGCAGCCAAGGGAGGGCAATTCTGACAGATACGCAGTATTTT.

V is TRBV19 and J is TRBJ1-5; 9 nucleotides align to TRBD1. Germline V gene lookup returns CDR1 LNHDA and CDR2 SQIVND (reference sequence). Trimming cost V 11 bases and J 5 bases; bases outside gene matches: 10. This CDR3 contains 14 residues. CDR3 protein: CAGGRGQGDQPQHF. DNA for the CDR3: TGTGCCGGAGGCCGGGGACAGGGTGATCAGCCCCAGCATTTT. Drawing the rest from reference TRBV19 and TRBJ1-5, the complete variable domain is DGGITQSPKYLFRKEGQNVTLSCEQNLNHDAMYWYRQDPGQGLRLIYYSQIVNDFQKGDIAEGYSVSREKKESFPLTVTSAQKNPTAFYLCAGGRGQGDQPQHFGDGTRLSIL.

This clone has just a few counts. This chain connects TRBV19 to TRBJ1-5, with 7 bases that match TRBD1. This CDR3 is 17 amino acids long. Germline V gene sequence: CDR1 LNHDA, CDR2 SQIVND (reference sequence). V shed 3 bases, J shed 0 bases, and the junction held 8 bases outside the gene matches. The CDR3 DNA sequence: TGTGCCAGTAGTATTTTAGGGGACAGACTTAGCAATCAGCCCCAGCATTTT. As protein: CASSILGDRLSNQPQHF.

The chain's CDR3 is CASSRLPNTGELFF. The CDR3, as DNA: TGTGCCAGCAGCCGACTTCCTAACACCGGGGAGCTGTTTTTT. The gene calls are TRBV4-2 and TRBJ2-2; D is unresolved. CDR3 length equals 14 residues. Germline V gives CDR1 LGHNA, CDR2 YNFKEQ. Trimming removed 4 bases at V and 2 bases at J, with 8 bases between.

The chain combines TRBV28 with TRBJ1-3; D is unresolved. V was cut by 6 bases and J by 0 bases, with 9 bases left in between. The CDR3 covers 14 residues. CDR1 and CDR2 from the germline V gene are MDHEN and SYDVKM. CDR3 sequence: CASSPPSSGNTIYF. DNA for the CDR3: TGTGCCAGCAGCCCGCCGAGCTCTGGAAACACCATATATTTT.

This clone is large by share. The chain uses TRBV6-5 and TRBJ2-7, with D possibly matching TRBD1 (5 bases). This CDR3 is built from 13 residues. The V gene's germline CDR1 is MNHEY and CDR2 SVGAGI. The ends were cut back, 6 bases at V and 6 bases at J, with 15 bases in the middle. The CDR3 is CASRYQGSSEQYF. In nucleotides, the CDR3 is TGTGCCAGCAGGTATCAGGGTTCGAGCGAGCAGTACTTC.

The rearrangement joins TRBV6-5 to TRBJ2-3; weak D call: TRBD1 (5 bases). Germline CDR1 reads MNHEY; CDR2 reads SVGAGI. There are 13 residues in the CDR3. V was clipped by 5 bases and J by 2 bases, with 8 bases between them. CDR3: CASSKTDTDTQYF. As DNA, the CDR3 is TGTGCCAGCAGTAAGACAGACACAGATACGCAGTATTTT.

The chain couples TRBV5-5 to TRBJ2-1, with 7 bases identical to TRBD1. V trimming: 0 bases; J trimming: 3 bases; junction bases outside the gene matches: 6. The CDR3 covers 16 residues. Germline V gene data show CDR1 as SGHKS and CDR2 as YYEKEE (reference sequence). In DNA form, the CDR3 reads TGTGCCAGCAGCTTGGCCAGACAGGGACACTACAATGAGCAGTTCTTC. It is translated as CASSLARQGHYNEQFF. The complete variable domain, with remaining parts taken from reference TRBV5-5 and TRBJ2-1, reads DAGVTQSPTHLIKTRGQQVTLRCSPISGHKSVSWYQQVLGQGPQFIFQYYEKEERGRGNFPDRFSARQFPNYSSELNVNALLLGDSALYLCASSLARQGHYNEQFFGPGTRLTVL.

This chain uses TRBV28 with TRBJ2-7, with TRBD2 matching 8 bases. The CDR3 consists of 16 residues. The trim removed 3 bases at V and 4 bases at J, leaving 11 bases unmatched. CDR1 and CDR2 from the germline V gene are MDHEN and SYDVKM. As DNA, the CDR3 is TGTGCCAGCAGTTTCCCGGCGGGAGGTTCCCCTTACGAGCAGTACTTC. This sequence encodes CASSFPAGGSPYEQYF.

This chain joins TRBV5-4 and TRBJ2-2, with a weak D call TRBD1 (5 bases). CDR3 size: 14 residues. Deletions cut 4 bases from V and 6 bases from J, with 13 bases between. The V gene's germline CDR1 is SGHNT and CDR2 YYREEE (reference sequence). CDR3 nucleotides: TGTGCCAGCAGCAGTAACAGGCTCCCCGGGGAGCTGTTTTTT. Translation gives CASSSNRLPGELFF.

The CDR3 region has the DNA TGCGCCAGCAGCTTGGAGGGACTAGCGCGTGAGACCCAGTACTTC. It translates to CASSLEGLARETQYF. The chain couples TRBV5-1 to TRBJ2-5, with 10 positions matching TRBD2. Germline trimming cut 0 bases from V and 5 bases from J; bases unmatched to any gene: 4. This CDR3 is built from 15 residues. Germline V gene sequence: CDR1 SGHRS, CDR2 YFSETQ. Full variable domain (outside the CDR3, taken from reference TRBV5-1 and TRBJ2-5): KAGVTQTPRYLIKTRGQQVTLSCSPISGHRSVSWYQQTPGQGLQFLFEYFSETQRNKGNFPGRFSGRQFSNSRSEMNVSTLELGDSALYLCASSLEGLARETQYFGPGTRLLVL.

The chain links TRBV7-2 to TRBJ1-2, with 8 bases lining up with TRBD1. Trimming cost V 6 bases and J 6 bases; bases outside gene matches: 9. The CDR3 runs to 14 residues. In germline, CDR1 is SGHTA, CDR2 FQGNSA. CDR3 region: CASRQQGGLDGYTF. The CDR3, as DNA: TGTGCCAGCAGACAACAGGGGGGGTTGGATGGCTACACCTTC.